What follows is one T cell receptor (beta chain) and its context. With V trimmed by 6 bases and J by 5 bases, 4 bases remained unmatched. CDR1 MNHEY and CDR2 SMNVEV come from the germline V gene (reference sequence). This CDR3 is 14 amino acids long. This record comes from a study of blood T cell repertoires in COVID-19. Those enrolled in Seattle joined during active infection and were followed longitudinally afterward. Using immunoSEQ multiplex PCR, the repertoire was profiled, and TCRdb retains in-frame clones only, with some absent. The sample has over 90,000 clones; roughly four fifths are singletons.

The chain is built from TRBV27 and TRBJ1-4; 9 bases fit TRBD1. The TCR comes from a man of 80 years or more with COVID-19, enrolled during active disease. The sample comprised peripheral blood. CDR3 amino acids: CASRPTGGNEKLFF. The CDR3 nucleotides are TGTGCCAGCAGACCGACAGGGGGAAATGAAAAACTGTTTTTT.